This passage covers 30 T cell receptor beta chains from one sample sequenced in a study of blood T cells in healthy people across ages (dated by TCRdb to the mid-2010s). Library generation was performed with 5' RACE. The sequencing machine was an Illumina HiSeq 2500. A second PCR of about 6 to 11 cycles was run with a J-beta primer mix and a sample-barcoded 5' primer. TCRdb reran the public reads through fastp at Q25 and MiXCR, keeping productive beta chains. Each record represents a unique CDR3 protein, reported with the most common genes and DNA among its rows. The sample table records 550,000 to 600,000 distinct CDR3 sequences; around 48% of these occur just once. Roughly 25% of the sample comes from the top ten. Sequences were obtained from blood. The source of these receptors is a man aged 80 or over in good health.

J is TRBJ2-3 and V is TRBV15; D might be TRBD2 (7 bases). Trimming took off 1 base at V and 1 base at J, with 12 bases between the two ends. The CDR3 loop spans 16 amino acids. From germline, CDR1 is LNHNV and CDR2 YYDKDF (reference sequence). The CDR3 loop is CATSRGGGLGTDTQYF. The CDR3, as DNA: TGTGCCACCAGCAGAGGGGGGGGCTTAGGCACAGATACGCAGTATTTT.

A remark on this clonotype: Since a much larger clone is just one base distant, this may be a read error. The rearrangement joins TRBV6-5 to TRBJ2-7; D is unclear. Germline-derived CDR1 and CDR2 are MNHEY and SVGAGI. The CDR3 contains 11 residues. Trimming cost V 1 base and J 6 bases, with 4 bases left between them. As DNA, the CDR3 is TGTGCCAGCAGTTACTTGGGCGAGCAGTACTTC. Residues: CASSYLGEQYF.

The table lists this clonotype with a few counts. The V and J genes are TRBV20-1 and TRBJ2-1; perhaps TRBD2 as D (5 bases). V lost 8 bases and J lost 2, with 19 bases in between. The CDR3 sequence is 15 residues long. Looked up from germline, CDR1 is DFQATT and CDR2 is SNEGSKA (reference sequence). CDR3 region: CSSQRGRATYNEQFF. CDR3 DNA sequence: TGCAGTTCTCAAAGAGGGCGGGCCACCTACAATGAGCAGTTCTTC.

The chain has TRBV7-2 and TRBJ2-4; 10 bases are shared with TRBD2. The DNA matches TRBJ2-7 better at its end, which makes the J call doubtful. There are 18 residues in the CDR3. CDR1 is SGHTA, CDR2 FQGNSA, per germline. CDR3 in amino acids: CASSLAALAGVTVYEQYF. CDR3 sequence (DNA): TGTGCCAGCAGCTTAGCGGCCCTAGCGGGGGTCACCGTCTACGAGCAGTACTTC.

Written as DNA, the CDR3 is TGTGCCAGCAGCGCTCAAGCGGGACTCTACAATGAGCAGTTCTTC. Translating gives CASSAQAGLYNEQFF. The chain employs TRBV11-1 and TRBJ2-1, with 7 bases lining up with TRBD2. The CDR3 has 15 residues. The trim removed 5 bases at V and 3 bases at J, leaving 7 bases unmatched. Germline V CDR1 and CDR2: SGHAT, FQDESV (reference sequence).

The CDR3 coding sequence is TGCAGCGCTGGGACAGATAATAACTATGGCTACACCTTC. Its protein product is CSAGTDNNYGYTF. This chain links TRBV29-1 with TRBJ1-2, with TRBD1 matching over 7 bases. Germline CDR1 is SQVTM and CDR2 is ANQGSEA. The CDR3 runs to 13 residues. The V and J ends lost 7 bases and 1 base, in that order; junction bases with no gene match: 6.

CDR3 in DNA: TGTGCCAGCAGCTTATATGCACTAGCGGGAGAGGATACGCAGTATTTT. Encoded protein: CASSLYALAGEDTQYF. V gene TRBV7-2 combines with J gene TRBJ2-3, with 11 nucleotides matching TRBD2. J lost 6 bases, V lost 2 bases, and 7 bases had no gene match. This CDR3 is 16 amino acids long. The germline V gene encodes CDR1 SGHTA and CDR2 FQGNSA. Full variable domain (rest looked up from reference TRBV7-2 and TRBJ2-3): GAGVSQSPSNKVTEKGKDVELRCDPISGHTALYWYRQSLGQGLEFLIYFQGNSAPDKSGLPSDRFSAERTGGSVSTLTIQRTQQEDSAVYLCASSLYALAGEDTQYFGPGTRLTVL.

The chain joins TRBV30 to TRBJ1-5; weak D call: TRBD1 (6 bases). Looked up from germline, CDR1 is GTSNPN and CDR2 is SVGIG (reference sequence). Trimming stripped 1 base from V and 4 bases from J, with 11 bases between. CDR3 length equals 14 residues. CDR3 loop: CAWSAGTSNQPQHF. CDR3 sequence (DNA): TGTGCCTGGAGTGCCGGGACAAGTAATCAGCCCCAGCATTTT.

J is TRBJ2-7 and V is TRBV6-2 or TRBV6-3; D ambiguous. Trimming took off 6 bases at V and 0 bases at J, with 15 bases between the two ends. CDR1 MNHEY and CDR2 SVGEGT come from the germline V gene. This CDR3 is 15 amino acids long. The CDR3 coding sequence is TGTGCCAGCAGGAAGGCGAGAGACCACTCCTACGAGCAGTACTTC. Its protein product is CASRKARDHSYEQYF.

Comments on this clonotype: This may be a read error, as it is one base from a much larger clone. The chain joins TRBV6-5 to TRBJ2-4, with TRBD1 identical over 10 bases. Germline V gene lookup returns CDR1 MNHEY and CDR2 SVGAGI. This CDR3 comprises 11 residues. The CDR3 protein is CAGSYGTGEYF. The CDR3, as DNA: TGTGCCGGCAGTTACGGGACAGGGGAGTACTTC.

This clonotype has only a few counts. V and J are TRBV20-1 and TRBJ2-2; D may be TRBD1 (6 bases). Trimming took 6 bases from V and 4 from J, leaving 15 bases between them. The CDR3 is 14 amino acids. Germline loops: CDR1 DFQATT, CDR2 SNEGSKA (reference sequence). CDR3 in amino acids: CSATWDTGTGELFF. CDR3 nucleotides: TGCAGTGCCACTTGGGACACCGGCACCGGGGAGCTGTTTTTT.

Notes on this clonotype: An end of the junction differs from the germline gene, which may be a read error. V gene TRBV28 combines with J gene TRBJ2-1; 8 nucleotides agree with TRBD2. The CDR3 has 16 amino acids. Germline loops: CDR1 MDHEN, CDR2 SYDVKM. The CDR3 DNA reads TGTGCCCGCAGTTTGCCCCCGAGCGGGAGAGGAAGTGAGCAGTTCTTC. Translated, it gives CARSLPPSGRGSEQFF.

Points on this clonotype: This clone may be a read error of a much larger clone one base away. V is TRBV6-2 or TRBV6-3 and J is TRBJ2-1; no firm D call. CDR3 length: 12 amino acids. V gave up 2 bases and J gave up 2 bases, with 1 base separating them. CDR1 MNHEY and CDR2 SVGEGT come from the germline V gene. The CDR3 sequence is CASSYPYNEQFF. Here the CDR3 DNA reads TGTGCCAGCAGTTACCCCTACAATGAGCAGTTCTTC.

This clonotype was counted at least ten times. The chain carries TRBV6-5 and TRBJ2-3, with D perhaps matching TRBD1 or TRBD2 (5 bases each). Trimming left V 1 base short and J 2 bases short, with 10 bases between. Germline lookup yields CDR1 MNHEY and CDR2 SVGAGI. The CDR3 spans 15 residues. This CDR3 is CASSYWGRITDTQYF. Written as DNA, the CDR3 is TGTGCCAGCAGTTACTGGGGACGGATCACAGATACGCAGTATTTT.

This clonotype was seen ten or more times. V usage is TRBV29-1 and J usage is TRBJ2-1, with D perhaps TRBD1 (6 bases). V dropped 0 bases and J dropped 12 bases, with 12 bases sitting between them. The CDR3 has 12 residues. Per the germline V gene, CDR1 is SQVTM and CDR2 is ANQGSEA. The CDR3 sequence: CSVEDSRGPQFF. DNA for the CDR3: TGCAGCGTTGAAGATAGCAGGGGCCCGCAGTTCTTC.

This sequence joins TRBV20-1 and TRBJ2-1; 9 bases match TRBD1. Trimming took 5 bases from V and 7 from J; bases not matched to a gene: 9. Germline values: CDR1 DFQATT, CDR2 SNEGSKA (reference sequence). This CDR3 region has 14 residues. In DNA form, the CDR3 reads TGCAGTGCTCGTACAGGGGGCGCTGGGAATGAGCAGTTCTTC. As protein: CSARTGGAGNEQFF.

V is TRBV3-1 and J is TRBJ1-2; D may be TRBD1 (6 bases). The ends were cut back, 3 bases at V and 7 bases at J, with 15 bases in the middle. The V gene's germline CDR1 is LGHDT and CDR2 YNNKEL (reference sequence). CDR3 length equals 14 residues. CDR3 residues: CASSQLGTRGGYTF. In DNA form, the CDR3 reads TGTGCCAGCAGCCAGCTCGGGACAAGAGGTGGCTACACCTTC.

This clonotype was picked up a small number of times. The V and J genes are TRBV20-1 and TRBJ2-1; 7 bases agree with TRBD1. Trimming removed 5 bases from V and 6 bases from J; junction bases left unmatched: 7. CDR3 length equals 13 residues. Germline lookup yields CDR1 DFQATT and CDR2 SNEGSKA (reference sequence). CDR3: CSALPGTANEQFF. The CDR3, as DNA: TGCAGTGCTCTCCCCGGGACAGCCAATGAGCAGTTCTTC.

This chain links TRBV9 with TRBJ2-1; 8 positions match TRBD2. Trimming removed 4 bases from V and 4 bases from J; junction bases left unmatched: 10. CDR1 and CDR2 (germline): SGDLS, YYNGEE. The CDR3 is 16 residues long. The CDR3 is CASSPRGGGQYNEQFF. The CDR3 DNA reads as TGTGCCAGCAGCCCCAGGGGCGGGGGGCAATACAATGAGCAGTTCTTC. Complete variable domain (other parts from reference TRBV9 and TRBJ2-1): DSGVTQTPKHLITATGQRVTLRCSPRSGDLSVYWYQQSLDQGLQFLIQYYNGEERAKGNILERFSAQQFPDLHSELNLSSLELGDSALYFCASSPRGGGQYNEQFFGPGTRLTVL.

This clonotype was observed a few times. Here the CDR3 DNA reads TGCAGTGCGGGGAGACAGGGGGTAGGTGGCTACACCTTC. Protein product: CSAGRQGVGGYTF. The gene calls are TRBV20-1 and TRBJ1-2, with 9 nucleotides matching TRBD1. V shed 6 bases and J 7 bases; nucleotides not matched to a gene: 9. This CDR3 region has 13 residues. Germline assignment: CDR1 DFQATT and CDR2 SNEGSKA (reference sequence).

This clonotype showed up just a few times. The V gene is TRBV7-3, the J gene TRBJ2-5, with D perhaps TRBD2 (5 bases). The CDR3 has 13 residues. Trimming removed 5 bases from V and 1 base from J, with 8 bases in between. The germline V gene has CDR1 SGHTA and CDR2 FQGTGA. CDR3 DNA sequence: TGTGCCAGCAGCCAAGGGAGCCAAGAGACCCAGTACTTC. Protein: CASSQGSQETQYF. Variable domain in full (rest from reference TRBV7-3 and TRBJ2-5): GAGVSQTPSNKVTEKGKYVELRCDPISGHTALYWYRQSLGQGPEFLIYFQGTGAADDSGLPNDRFFAVRPEGSVSTLKIQRTERGDSAVYLCASSQGSQETQYFGPGTRLLVL.

This clonotype was seen at least ten times. The genes are TRBV7-2 and TRBJ2-1, with D perhaps TRBD2 (5 bases). Deletions cut 4 bases from V and 2 bases from J, with 15 bases between. The V gene's germline CDR1 is SGHTA and CDR2 FQGNSA. This CDR3 is built from 16 residues. In DNA form, the CDR3 reads TGTGCCAGCAGCTGGACGAGCGGAGGAACCTACAATGAGCAGTTCTTC. Protein product: CASSWTSGGTYNEQFF.

This clonotype has only a few counts. V is TRBV9 and J is TRBJ2-1, with D possibly being TRBD2 (5 bases). The CDR3 has 14 residues. In germline, CDR1 is SGDLS, CDR2 YYNGEE. V was shortened by 4 bases and J by 3 bases, with 11 bases between the two germline ends. CDR3 amino acids: CASSPSRGYNEQFF. The CDR3 coding sequence is TGTGCCAGCAGCCCCTCCCGGGGCTACAATGAGCAGTTCTTC.

The chain joins TRBV7-9 to TRBJ2-1; 11 positions agree with TRBD2. This CDR3 has 16 residues. The germline gives CDR1 SEHNR, CDR2 FQNEAQ (reference sequence). The trim removed 4 bases at V and 9 bases at J, leaving 11 bases unmatched. The CDR3 sequence: CASSSIAGGLGSEQFF. The CDR3 DNA reads TGTGCCAGCAGCTCCATAGCGGGGGGGCTAGGAAGTGAGCAGTTCTTC.

A remark on this clonotype: This may come from a read error, since a much larger clone is one base off. The chain uses TRBV6-5 and TRBJ2-1; 11 positions match TRBD2. The CDR3 is 20 amino acids. Germline CDR1 MNHEY, CDR2 SVGAGI. The CDR3 protein is CASSYPLRGTSGGPYNGQFF. CDR3 coding DNA: TGTGCCAGCAGTTACCCGCTCAGGGGAACTAGCGGGGGACCCTACAATGGGCAGTTCTTC.

This clonotype has at least ten counts. The rearrangement uses TRBV6-6 and TRBJ2-3, with D hard to call. The CDR3 loop spans 15 amino acids. Trimming removed 4 bases at V and 4 bases at J, with 15 bases between. CDR1 is MNHNY and CDR2 is SVGAGI in the germline V gene (reference sequence). CDR3: CASSSPHRASDTQYF. The CDR3 DNA reads as TGTGCCAGCAGTTCCCCCCACCGGGCGTCAGATACGCAGTATTTT.

This sequence joins TRBV7-9 and TRBJ2-3, with 7 bases lining up with TRBD1. The germline gives CDR1 SEHNR, CDR2 FQNEAQ (reference sequence). Trimming cost V 3 bases and J 1 base; bases outside gene matches: 7. The CDR3 has 16 amino acids. The CDR3 here is CASSLSRDRRTDTQYF. The CDR3 DNA is TGTGCCAGCAGCTTGAGCCGGGACAGACGCACAGATACGCAGTATTTT.

CDR3 loop: CSTSQGREETQYF. The CDR3 DNA is TGCAGTACGTCCCAGGGGAGGGAAGAGACCCAGTACTTC. This chain connects TRBV20-1 to TRBJ2-5; tentatively, D is TRBD2 (7 bases). The CDR3 runs 13 residues. Trimming removed 8 bases from V and 3 bases from J, with 16 bases in between. Germline V gives CDR1 DFQATT, CDR2 SNEGSKA (reference sequence).

This CDR3 is CASSLGGGTAYNEQFF. The DNA for the CDR3 is TGTGCCAGCAGCTTAGGGGGAGGGACAGCCTACAATGAGCAGTTCTTC. V is TRBV7-2 and J is TRBJ2-1; D possibly matches TRBD1 or TRBD2 (7 bases each). Germline V gene lookup returns CDR1 SGHTA and CDR2 FQGNSA. The CDR3 contains 16 residues. V was trimmed by 1 base and J by 2 bases, leaving 12 bases between them.

This clonotype has only a few counts. The chain uses TRBV7-2 and TRBJ2-7; 12 bases match TRBD1. The V gene end was trimmed by 6 bases and the J gene end by 5 bases; junction bases not matched to a gene: 14. This CDR3 is 17 amino acids long. Germline CDR1 SGHTA, CDR2 FQGNSA. In nucleotides, the CDR3 is TGTGCCAGCAGACCCTGGTTTTGGGGACAGGGGGCCAACGAGCAGTACTTC. It codes for CASRPWFWGQGANEQYF. The variable domain in full, with the rest retrieved from reference TRBV7-2 and TRBJ2-7, is GAGVSQSPSNKVTEKGKDVELRCDPISGHTALYWYRQSLGQGLEFLIYFQGNSAPDKSGLPSDRFSAERTGGSVSTLTIQRTQQEDSAVYLCASRPWFWGQGANEQYFGPGTRLTVT.